This TCR beta chain was recovered during a study of blood T cell repertoires in COVID-19. Original processing notes: Amplified reference gene primers provided the basis for estimating nucleated cell counts. Sequenced by immunoSEQ multiplex PCR; TCRdb stores in-frame clones only, minus some. From that table come the V and J calls and clone size; the DNA was used to work out D and trimming. The table lists roughly 250,000 clones, 80% to 90% of them singletons, with over 3.5% in the top ten. The TCR originated in a woman in her thirties or forties with acute or convalescent COVID-19. Sequenced input: peripheral blood.

This CDR3 is CASSPLRAGNQPQHF. CDR3 nucleotides: TGTGCCAGCAGCCCTTTGAGGGCAGGCAATCAGCCCCAGCATTTT. The chain joins TRBV6-6 to TRBJ1-5; D remains ambiguous. This CDR3 has 15 residues. CDR1 is MNHNY and CDR2 is SVGAGI in the germline V gene (reference sequence). V dropped 6 bases and J dropped 2 bases, with 14 bases sitting between them.